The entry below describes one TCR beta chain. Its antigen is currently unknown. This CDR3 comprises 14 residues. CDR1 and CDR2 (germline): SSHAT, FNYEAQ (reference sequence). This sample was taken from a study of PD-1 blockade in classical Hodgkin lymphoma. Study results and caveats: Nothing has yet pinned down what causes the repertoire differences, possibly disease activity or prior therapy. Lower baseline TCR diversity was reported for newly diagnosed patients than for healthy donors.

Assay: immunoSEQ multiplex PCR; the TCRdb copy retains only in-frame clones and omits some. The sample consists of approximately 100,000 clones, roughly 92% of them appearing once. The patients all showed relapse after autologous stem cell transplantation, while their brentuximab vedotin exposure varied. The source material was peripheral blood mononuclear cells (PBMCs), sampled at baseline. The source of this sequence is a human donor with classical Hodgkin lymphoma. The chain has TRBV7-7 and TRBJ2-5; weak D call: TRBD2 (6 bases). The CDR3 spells CASAQRRGGETQYF. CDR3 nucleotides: TGTGCTAGCGCCCAGCGGCGGGGTGGGGAGACCCAGTACTTC.